The T cell receptor (beta chain) described here comes from a study of beta chain features in type 1 diabetes. Expressed TCRB transcripts were sequenced because the entire RNA isolate underwent reverse transcription. The protocol was immunoSEQ multiplex PCR, while the TCRdb copy is restricted to in-frame clones and leaves out a portion. Among about 330,000 clones, 11% were seen once, and the ten largest hold about 0.014%. The sequence was obtained from a woman in her 30s in good health. The sample was naive CD4+ T cells from blood.

The CDR3 region is CASSSGTRPYEQYF. In nucleotides, the CDR3 is TGTGCCAGCAGTTCCGGGACTAGACCCTACGAGCAGTACTTC. V and J are TRBV7-3 and TRBJ2-7, with TRBD2 identical over 8 bases. The CDR3 length is 14 residues. The V and J ends lost 6 bases and 2 bases, in that order; junction bases with no gene match: 6. Germline V gene lookup returns CDR1 SGHTA and CDR2 FQGTGA.